This entry lists 9 T cell receptor beta chains sequenced from one sample in a study of cytomegalovirus exposure and HLA in healthy donors. Amplification used 60 Vbeta primers and 13 Jbeta primers. Libraries were prepared by immunoSEQ multiplex PCR; TCRdb keeps only in-frame clonotypes and omits some of them. The table shows tens of thousands of clones, with approximately 80% occurring only once. The sequencing input was PBMCs. These receptors came from a woman aged 40 to 50 in good health and CMV-seronegative.

The rearrangement uses TRBV5-4 and TRBJ2-7; D is perhaps TRBD2 (5 bases). This CDR3 comprises 15 residues. Per the germline V gene, CDR1 is SGHNT and CDR2 is YYREEE (reference sequence). V lost 0 bases, J lost 3 bases, and 13 bases lay in between. This chain's CDR3 is CASSLAGNTGYEQYF. DNA of the CDR3: TGTGCCAGCAGCTTGGCGGGAAATACGGGCTACGAGCAGTACTTC.

This clone was observed a few times. V and J are TRBV5-4 and TRBJ1-5; D is perhaps TRBD1 (5 bases). The length of the CDR3 is 17 residues. V dropped 1 base and J dropped 8 bases, with 22 bases sitting between them. Looked up from germline, CDR1 is SGHNT and CDR2 is YYREEE (reference sequence). CDR3 sequence (DNA): TGTGCCAGCAGCTTGTACGGCAGGGCCGATGGAAAGGAGCCCCAGCATTTT. Protein: CASSLYGRADGKEPQHF.

The chain has TRBV28 and TRBJ2-5; D call uncertain. From germline, CDR1 is MDHEN and CDR2 SYDVKM. This CDR3 region has 13 residues. V was pared by 4 bases and J by 5 bases, with 11 bases between. DNA for the CDR3: TGTGCCAGCAGTTCCGGTGTCCGGGAGACCCAGTACTTC. Residues: CASSSGVRETQYF.

CDR3 residues: CSFLDRRDTGGNEQFF. In DNA form, the CDR3 reads TGCAGCTTCCTCGACCGCCGGGACACTGGCGGGAATGAGCAGTTCTTC. The V gene is TRBV29-1, the J gene TRBJ2-1, with TRBD1 as a possible D gene (6 bases). Germline-derived CDR1 and CDR2 are SQVTM and ANQGSEA. V lost 8 bases and J lost 7, with 27 bases in between. The CDR3 runs 16 residues.

The rearrangement joins TRBV27 to TRBJ2-7; maybe TRBD1 (5 bases). Trimming left V 5 bases short and J 5 bases short, with 13 bases between. The germline V gene encodes CDR1 MNHEY and CDR2 SMNVEV (reference sequence). The CDR3 runs to 13 residues. The CDR3 DNA follows: TGTGCCAGCAGTCTACCAGGGTACCACGAGCAGTACTTC. Its protein is CASSLPGYHEQYF.

V is TRBV6-4 and J is TRBJ1-1; 9 nucleotides agree with TRBD1. From germline, CDR1 is MRHNA and CDR2 SNTAGT. J lost 6 bases, V lost 0 bases, and 5 bases had no gene match. The CDR3 has 15 residues. This chain's CDR3 is CASSDSNRGQAEAFF. For the CDR3, the DNA is TGTGCCAGCAGTGACTCGAACAGGGGGCAAGCTGAAGCTTTCTTT.

This clone has a single count. V and J are TRBV6-1 and TRBJ1-4; D remains unclear. The CDR3 totals 13 residues. V was shortened by 2 bases and J by 6 bases, with 7 bases between the two germline ends. CDR1 and CDR2 from the germline V gene are MNHNS and SASEGT. The CDR3, as DNA: TGTGCCAGCAGTGAACTAGAAGATGAAAAACTGTTTTTT. This gives the protein CASSELEDEKLFF.

The gene calls are TRBV9 and TRBJ2-7, with D possibly being TRBD2 (6 bases). The CDR3 covers 15 residues. CDR1 is SGDLS, CDR2 YYNGEE, per germline. Trimming took 0 bases from V and 2 from J, leaving 12 bases between them. The CDR3 nucleotides are TGTGCCAGCAGCGTAGATCCGGGAGAGCCCTACGAGCAGTACTTC. Translated, it gives CASSVDPGEPYEQYF. Looking up the rest from reference TRBV9 and TRBJ2-7 gives the full variable domain: DSGVTQTPKHLITATGQRVTLRCSPRSGDLSVYWYQQSLDQGLQFLIQYYNGEERAKGNILERFSAQQFPDLHSELNLSSLELGDSALYFCASSVDPGEPYEQYFGPGTRLTVT.

J is TRBJ2-1 and V is TRBV7-9, with D possibly matching TRBD2 (5 bases). The CDR3 covers 15 residues. CDR1 is SEHNR, CDR2 FQNEAQ, per germline (reference sequence). V lost 1 base, J lost 2 bases, and 9 bases lay in between. CDR3: CASSLGRSAYNEQFF. The CDR3, as DNA: TGTGCCAGCAGCTTAGGGAGGAGTGCCTACAATGAGCAGTTCTTC.